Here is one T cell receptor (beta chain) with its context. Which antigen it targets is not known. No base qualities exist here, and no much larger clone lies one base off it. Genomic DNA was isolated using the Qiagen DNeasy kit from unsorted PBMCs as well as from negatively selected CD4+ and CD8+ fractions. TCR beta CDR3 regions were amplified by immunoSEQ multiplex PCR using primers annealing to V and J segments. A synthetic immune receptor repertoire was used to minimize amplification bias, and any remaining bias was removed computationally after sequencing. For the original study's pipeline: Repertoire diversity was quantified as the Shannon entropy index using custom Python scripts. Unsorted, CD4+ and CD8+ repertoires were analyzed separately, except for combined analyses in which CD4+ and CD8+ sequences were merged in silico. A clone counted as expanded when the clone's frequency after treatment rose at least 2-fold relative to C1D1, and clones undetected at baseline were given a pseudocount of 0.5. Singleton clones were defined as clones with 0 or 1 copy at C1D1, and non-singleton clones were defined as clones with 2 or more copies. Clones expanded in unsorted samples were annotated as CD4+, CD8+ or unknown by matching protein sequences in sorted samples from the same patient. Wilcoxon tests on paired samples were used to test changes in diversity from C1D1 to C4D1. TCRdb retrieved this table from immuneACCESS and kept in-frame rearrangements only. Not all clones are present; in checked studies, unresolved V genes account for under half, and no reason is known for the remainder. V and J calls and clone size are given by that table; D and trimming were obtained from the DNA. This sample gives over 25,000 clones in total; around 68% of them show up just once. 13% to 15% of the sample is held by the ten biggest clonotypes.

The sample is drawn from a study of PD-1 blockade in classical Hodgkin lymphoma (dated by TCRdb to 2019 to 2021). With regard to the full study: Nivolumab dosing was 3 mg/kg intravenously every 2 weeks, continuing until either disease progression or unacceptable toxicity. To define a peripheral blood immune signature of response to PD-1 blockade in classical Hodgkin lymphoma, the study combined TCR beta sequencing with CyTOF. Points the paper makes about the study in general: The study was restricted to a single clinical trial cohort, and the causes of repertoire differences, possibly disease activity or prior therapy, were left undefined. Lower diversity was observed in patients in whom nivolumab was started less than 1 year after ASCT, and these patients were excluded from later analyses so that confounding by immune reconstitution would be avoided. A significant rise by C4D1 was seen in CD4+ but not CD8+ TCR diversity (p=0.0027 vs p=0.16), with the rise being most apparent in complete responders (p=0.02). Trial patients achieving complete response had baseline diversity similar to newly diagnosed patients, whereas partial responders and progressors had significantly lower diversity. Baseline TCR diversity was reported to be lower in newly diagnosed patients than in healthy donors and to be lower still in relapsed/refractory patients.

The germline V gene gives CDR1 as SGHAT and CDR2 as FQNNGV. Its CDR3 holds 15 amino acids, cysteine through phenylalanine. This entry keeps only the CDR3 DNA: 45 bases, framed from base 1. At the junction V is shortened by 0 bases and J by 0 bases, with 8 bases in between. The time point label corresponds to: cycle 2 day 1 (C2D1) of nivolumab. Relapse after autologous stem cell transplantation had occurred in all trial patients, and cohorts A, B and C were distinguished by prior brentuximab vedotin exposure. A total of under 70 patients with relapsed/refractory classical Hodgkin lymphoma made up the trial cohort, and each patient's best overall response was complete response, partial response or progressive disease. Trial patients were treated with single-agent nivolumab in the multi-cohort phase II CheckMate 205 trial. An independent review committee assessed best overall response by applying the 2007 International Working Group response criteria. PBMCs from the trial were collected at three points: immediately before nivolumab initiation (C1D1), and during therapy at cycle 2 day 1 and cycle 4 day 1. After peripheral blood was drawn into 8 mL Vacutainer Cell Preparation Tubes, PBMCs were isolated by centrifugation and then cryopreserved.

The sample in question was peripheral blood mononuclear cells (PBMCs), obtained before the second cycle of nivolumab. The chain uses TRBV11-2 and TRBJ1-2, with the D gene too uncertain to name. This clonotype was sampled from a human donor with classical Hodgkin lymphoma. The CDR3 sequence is CASSLELLPNYGYTF. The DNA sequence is TGTGCCAGCAGCTTAGAACTTCTTCCTAACTATGGCTACACCTTC.